This is a list of T cell receptor beta chains from one sample in a study of radiation and T cells in renal cell carcinoma. The method was immunoSEQ multiplex PCR; TCRdb's version includes in-frame clones alone and lacks a portion of them. The sample carries around 180,000 clones, 88% recorded once. Sequenced here: blood, sampled from a patient whose treatment included radiotherapy and nephrectomy. The receptors originated from a woman in her forties or fifties with renal cell carcinoma. Each CDR3 is given with its conserved first and last residue. The D gene is left open where the match is weak. Rows give clone size only sometimes, using once, few, many, or a class for an expanded clone.

clone_size	v_call	d_call	j_call	cdr3_aa	cdr3_nt
.	TRBV5-6	.	TRBJ1-2	CASSPDGHANYGYTF	TGTGCCAGCAGCCCCGACGGCCACGCTAACTATGGCTACACCTTC
few	TRBV14	.	TRBJ1-1	CASSQSKGRANTEAFF	TGTGCCAGCAGCCAAAGTAAGGGCAGGGCGAACACTGAAGCTTTCTTT
.	TRBV5-1	TRBD1	TRBJ2-3	CASSLASQGGTDTQYF	TGCGCCAGCAGCTTGGCCTCTCAGGGGGGCACAGATACGCAGTATTTT
.	TRBV12-2	.	TRBJ2-7	CASRLALAGVLSYEQYF	TGTGCAAGTCGCTTGGCACTAGCGGGGGTCCTGTCCTACGAGCAGTACTTC
.	TRBV7-2	.	TRBJ2-5	CASSPRGSRETQYF	TGTGCCAGCAGCCCTCGGGGCAGTCGGGAGACCCAGTACTTC
.	TRBV5-6	TRBD2	TRBJ2-3	CASSPLRGGSDTQYF	TGTGCCAGCAGTCCCTTACGGGGGGGTTCAGATACGCAGTATTTT
.	TRBV9	.	TRBJ2-1	CASSSTGRPTDEQFF	TGTGCCAGCAGCTCAACCGGTAGGCCGACGGATGAGCAGTTCTTC
.	TRBV6-5	.	TRBJ1-2	CASTGLGGKLHGYTF	TGTGCCAGCACGGGATTGGGCGGAAAGCTCCATGGCTACACCTTC
once	TRBV4-3	TRBD1	TRBJ1-2	CASSQEGGPQGTYGYTF	TGCGCCAGCAGCCAAGAAGGAGGGCCACAGGGGACTTATGGCTACACCTTC
few	TRBV7-3	TRBD2	TRBJ2-1	CASSFTSGPNEQFF	TGTGCCAGCAGCTTCACTAGCGGACCGAATGAGCAGTTCTTC
.	TRBV30	TRBD2	TRBJ2-2	CAWKIVTSGGAAGELFF	TGTGCCTGGAAAATTGTGACTAGCGGGGGGGCCGCCGGGGAGCTGTTTTTT
.	TRBV2	TRBD1	TRBJ2-7	CASRGTGVNEQYF	TGTGCCAGCAGAGGGACAGGGGTCAACGAGCAGTACTTC